This T cell receptor (beta chain) was captured by sequencing in a study of blood T cell repertoires in COVID-19. Study information: Italy, Spain and the United States were the sources of the convalescent and acute COVID-19 samples.

The germline V gene has CDR1 MNHEY and CDR2 SMNVEV (reference sequence). Losses at the gene ends were 3 bases for V and 8 bases for J; bases not matched to a gene: 5. CDR3 size: 14 residues. Methods used by the authors: How many nucleated cells were present was estimated from reference gene primer amplification. Profiling relied on immunoSEQ multiplex PCR, and the TCRdb table lists in-frame clones only, not all of them. V and J calls and clone size are copied from that table; D and trimming were computed from the DNA. The sample yields 130,000 to 150,000 clones, 84% seen once. Sequences were obtained from peripheral blood. This chain uses TRBV27 with TRBJ1-2; the match to TRBD1 covers 11 bases. The TCR originated in a human donor in a cohort sampled during active COVID-19. The CDR3 loop reads CASSFSGTGGGYTF. CDR3 coding DNA: TGTGCCAGCAGTTTTTCCGGGACAGGGGGAGGCTACACCTTC.